This is a list of T cell receptor beta chains from one sample in a study of T cell responses to AZD1222 COVID-19 vaccine. Sequencing was performed with immunoSEQ multiplex PCR; in TCRdb, only in-frame clones are kept and a portion is missing. The sample yields more than 140,000 clones, approximately 90% seen once. The input for sequencing was peripheral blood, taken on day 0 of AZD1222 vaccination. These receptors were collected from an adult in good health. Each CDR3 is given with its conserved first and last residue. The order of the fields is V gene, clone size, D gene, J gene, CDR3 protein, CDR3 DNA. A D gene is named only where the DNA matches it firmly. Expanded clones get a size class; other rows say once, few or many, or leave the size out.

TRBV14	.	TRBD2	TRBJ2-1	CASSLMTSGGRQFF	TGTGCCAGCAGCCTCATGACTAGCGGAGGGCGGCAGTTCTTC
TRBV19	few	.	TRBJ1-2	CATLSWGKGYGYTF	TGTGCCACCCTCTCTTGGGGGAAAGGCTATGGCTACACCTTC
TRBV29-1	.	TRBD2	TRBJ2-2	CSVWASGSTGELFF	TGCAGCGTTTGGGCTAGCGGGAGCACCGGGGAGCTGTTTTTT
TRBV6-1	.	TRBD2	TRBJ2-1	CASSESLAVYNEQFF	TGTGCCAGCAGTGAATCTCTAGCGGTCTACAATGAGCAGTTCTTC
TRBV3-1/TRBV3-2	.	.	TRBJ1-1	CASSQGLANTEAFF	TGTGCCAGCAGCCAAGGACTTGCGAACACTGAAGCTTTCTTT
TRBV27	.	.	TRBJ1-2	CASSLGGSGYTF	TGTGCCAGCAGTTTAGGGGGGTCTGGCTACACCTTC
TRBV4-3	.	.	TRBJ1-4	CASSQRVSEKLFF	TGCGCCAGCAGCCAAAGAGTATCCGAAAAACTGTTTTTT
TRBV3-1/TRBV3-2	.	.	TRBJ2-3	CASSHGGTDTQYF	TGTGCCAGCAGCCACGGAGGAACAGATACGCAGTATTTT
TRBV30	.	.	TRBJ1-3	CAWSRESSGNTIYF	TGTGCCTGGTCCCGGGAAAGCTCTGGAAACACCATATATTTT
TRBV7-8	.	.	TRBJ2-1	CASSETGGSYNEQFF	TGTGCCAGCAGCGAGACAGGTGGCTCCTACAATGAGCAGTTCTTC
TRBV28	.	TRBD1	TRBJ1-2	CASSSRTGEGGYTF	TGTGCCAGCAGTTCCAGGACAGGGGAAGGTGGCTACACCTTC